This TCR beta chain was identified in a study of robustness of blood B and T cell sequencing listed by TCRdb under 2018. The study in broad terms: The study aimed to determine how much peripheral blood is needed to reliably characterize an individual's TCRbeta and IgG repertoires. As technical replicates, two replicate TCRbeta cDNA libraries were prepared from one shared RNA pool derived from a single 10 ml draw. In each of the roughly ten independently drawn blood samples, both the TCRbeta and the IgG repertoires were quantified. General findings and caveats noted by the study authors: Combining 3 or 4 tubes (roughly 29-40 ml blood) brought coverage of the top 10,000 TCRbeta clonotypes close to saturation. The TCRbeta rarefaction curves did not fully level off, which suggests either under-sequencing or many low-abundance clonotypes. When technical replicate libraries were compared, less than 95% of the top 10,000 TCRbeta clonotypes in one library also turned up in the other. Immediate fractionation was required for EDTA tubes, so the use of EDTA tubes in multi-site collections was limited. Pooling tubes did not increase the overlap of rare TCRbeta clonotypes, which implies that much larger blood volumes would be needed to capture rare TCRbeta clonotypes. Evidence of cross-contamination, likely resulting from batch processing, was observed in one pair of TCRbeta libraries, and the UMI-sequence pairs shared between the two libraries were removed. The 1,000 most abundant TCRbeta clonotypes from the pooled draws were found in every single 10 ml sample.

TCRbeta repertoires were measured from mRNA instead of genomic DNA, an approach that captures expressed receptors. Without any cell sorting, leukocytes from the buffy coat were collected into Trizol, and RNA was extracted using the Direct-zol RNA MiniPrep Plus kit. To separate plasma, buffy coat and red blood cells, the EDTA blood tubes were centrifuged right away at 4 degrees C. About this clonotype: The target of this receptor is not known. No qualities accompany the bases; no much larger clone lies one base away.

Relative to germline, V is missing 0 bases and J is missing 0 bases, with 7 bases of the junction outside any gene match. Inclusive of the bounding cysteine and phenylalanine, the CDR3 is 17 residues long. Only the CDR3 region is kept as DNA, spanning 51 bases read in frame from base 1. The germline V gene sets CDR1 to SGHVS and CDR2 to FQNEAQ. Library preparation was by PCR. The reads were generated on an Illumina MiSeq. SMARTScribe reverse transcriptase and a 5' template-switch oligo, by which a universal priming site was added, were used for cDNA synthesis. Each cDNA molecule was tagged by a 12-nucleotide random unique molecular identifier (UMI) carried on the template-switch oligo. During reverse transcription, TCRbeta transcripts were targeted by chain-specific reverse primers. Leftover template-switch adapters were removed by uracil DNA glycosylase treatment, and cDNA was purified using a Qiagen MinElute kit. For the first PCR, KAPA HiFi HotStart ReadyMix was used for 20 to 25 cycles, with amplification split across four 50 ul reactions containing step-out primers. Before any further amplification, the products of the first-round PCR were gel-purified. Illumina Nextera adapters were added in a second 8-cycle PCR, after which libraries were purified and pooled. For each TCRbeta molecule, the UMI barcode was captured by a 50-nucleotide 5' read. The original pipeline was this. Reads were grouped by UMI into consensus reads using the MIGEC toolkit. PEAR was used to merge forward and reverse consensus reads into final reads. Identical UMI-sequence pairs found in more than one library were treated as cross-sample contamination and removed by a custom decontamination script. V(D)J assignment and CDR3 extraction were performed with MIGMAP, a wrapper around IgBLAST. TCR clonotypes were defined by identical V gene, J gene and CDR3 amino acid sequence; CDR1 and CDR2 were not sequenced. TCRdb ran its own pipeline on the public reads, namely fastp trimming at Q25 and MiXCR clone calling, and kept in-frame beta chains. Rows are combined by CDR3 protein, so each entry shows the most common genes and DNA. For this entry, the V and J calls and clone size follow TCRdb and not the study's own pipeline. The sample table contains 1,400 to 1,500 distinct CDR3 sequences; only one count was recorded for around 70% of them. The leading ten clones occupy about two fifths of the sample.

The sequence was collected from a human donor in good health. This chain is built from TRBV7-8 and TRBJ2-7, with 8 bases matching TRBD1. The sequencing input was peripheral blood. Here the CDR3 is given as CASSLALTGGDSYEQYF. The bases read TGTGCCAGCAGCTTAGCCTTAACAGGGGGTGACTCCTACGAGCAGTACTTC.